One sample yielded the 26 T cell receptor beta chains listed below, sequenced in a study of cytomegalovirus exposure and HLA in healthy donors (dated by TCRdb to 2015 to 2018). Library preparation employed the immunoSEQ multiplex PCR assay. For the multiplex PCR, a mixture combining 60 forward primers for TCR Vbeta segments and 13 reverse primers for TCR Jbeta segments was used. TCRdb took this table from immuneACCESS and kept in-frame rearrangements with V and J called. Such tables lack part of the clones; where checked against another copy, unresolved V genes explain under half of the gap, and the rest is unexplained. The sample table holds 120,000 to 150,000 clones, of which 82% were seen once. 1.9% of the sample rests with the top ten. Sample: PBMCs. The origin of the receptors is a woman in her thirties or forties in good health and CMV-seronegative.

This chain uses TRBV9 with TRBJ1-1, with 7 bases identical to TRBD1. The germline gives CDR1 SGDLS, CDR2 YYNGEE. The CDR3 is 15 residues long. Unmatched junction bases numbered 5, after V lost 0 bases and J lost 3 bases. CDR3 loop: CASSVALQGDTEAFF. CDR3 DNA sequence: TGTGCCAGCAGCGTAGCCCTCCAGGGGGACACTGAAGCTTTCTTT.

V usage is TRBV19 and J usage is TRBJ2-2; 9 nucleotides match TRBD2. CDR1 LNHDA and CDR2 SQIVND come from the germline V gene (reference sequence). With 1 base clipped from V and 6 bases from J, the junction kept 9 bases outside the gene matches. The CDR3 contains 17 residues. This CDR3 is CASSIVPSGMGPGELFF. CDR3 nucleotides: TGTGCCAGTAGTATAGTCCCTAGCGGGATGGGTCCCGGGGAGCTGTTTTTT. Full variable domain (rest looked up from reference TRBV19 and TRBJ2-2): DGGITQSPKYLFRKEGQNVTLSCEQNLNHDAMYWYRQDPGQGLRLIYYSQIVNDFQKGDIAEGYSVSREKKESFPLTVTSAQKNPTAFYLCASSIVPSGMGPGELFFGEGSRLTVL.

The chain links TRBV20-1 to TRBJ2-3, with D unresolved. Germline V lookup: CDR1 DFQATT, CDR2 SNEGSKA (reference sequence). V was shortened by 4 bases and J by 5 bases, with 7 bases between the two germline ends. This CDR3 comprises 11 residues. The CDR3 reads CSATFGDTQYF. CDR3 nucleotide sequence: TGCAGTGCTACATTCGGAGATACGCAGTATTTT.

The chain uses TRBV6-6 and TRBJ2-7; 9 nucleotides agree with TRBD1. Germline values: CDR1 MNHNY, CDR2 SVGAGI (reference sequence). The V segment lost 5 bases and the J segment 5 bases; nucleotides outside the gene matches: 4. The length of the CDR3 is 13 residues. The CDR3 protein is CASSGTGWNEQYF. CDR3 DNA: TGTGCCAGCAGTGGGACAGGGTGGAACGAGCAGTACTTC.

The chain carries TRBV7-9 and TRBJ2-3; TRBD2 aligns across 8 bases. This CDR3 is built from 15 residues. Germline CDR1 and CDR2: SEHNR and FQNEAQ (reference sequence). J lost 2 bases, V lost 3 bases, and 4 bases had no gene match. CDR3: CASSFQAGDTDTQYF. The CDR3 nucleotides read TGTGCCAGCAGCTTTCAAGCGGGAGACACAGATACGCAGTATTTT. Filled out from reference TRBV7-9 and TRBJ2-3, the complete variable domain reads DTGVSQNPRHKITKRGQNVTFRCDPISEHNRLYWYRQTLGQGPEFLTYFQNEAQLEKSRLLSDRFSAERPKGSFSTLEIQRTEQGDSAMYLCASSFQAGDTDTQYFGPGTRLTVL.

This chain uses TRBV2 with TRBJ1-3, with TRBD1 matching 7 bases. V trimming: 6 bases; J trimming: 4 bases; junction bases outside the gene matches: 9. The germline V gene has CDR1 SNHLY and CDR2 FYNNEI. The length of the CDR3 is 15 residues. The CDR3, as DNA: TGTGCCAGCAGGGCTGACAGGGTTTCAGGAAACACCATATATTTT. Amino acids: CASRADRVSGNTIYF.

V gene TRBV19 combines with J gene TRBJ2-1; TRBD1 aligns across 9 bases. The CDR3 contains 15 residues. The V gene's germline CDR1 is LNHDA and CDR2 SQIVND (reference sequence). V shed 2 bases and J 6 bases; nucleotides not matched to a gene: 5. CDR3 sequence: CASSIRDRVLNEQFF. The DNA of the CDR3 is TGTGCCAGTAGTATAAGGGACAGGGTGCTCAATGAGCAGTTCTTC.

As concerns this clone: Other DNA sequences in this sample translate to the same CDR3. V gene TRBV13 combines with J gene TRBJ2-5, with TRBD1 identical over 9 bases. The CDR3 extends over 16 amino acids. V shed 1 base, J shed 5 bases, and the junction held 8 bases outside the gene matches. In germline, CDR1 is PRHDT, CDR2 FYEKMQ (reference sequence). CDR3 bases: TGTGCCAGCAGCTTAGAGGTGGGGGACAGGGAGGAGACCCAGTACTTC. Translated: CASSLEVGDREETQYF.

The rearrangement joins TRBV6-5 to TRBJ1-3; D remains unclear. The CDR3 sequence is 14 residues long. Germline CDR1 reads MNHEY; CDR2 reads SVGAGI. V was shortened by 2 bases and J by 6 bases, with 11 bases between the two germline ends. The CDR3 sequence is CASSYTGETNTIYF. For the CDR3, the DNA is TGTGCCAGCAGTTACACCGGGGAGACAAACACCATATATTTT.

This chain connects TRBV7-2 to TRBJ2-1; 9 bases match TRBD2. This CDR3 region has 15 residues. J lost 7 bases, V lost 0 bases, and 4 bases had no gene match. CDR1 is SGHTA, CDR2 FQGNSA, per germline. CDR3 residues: CASSLASGSFNEQFF. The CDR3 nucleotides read TGTGCCAGCAGCTTAGCTAGCGGGAGTTTTAATGAGCAGTTCTTC.

This CDR3 is CAISDSPRNNEQFF. The CDR3 region has the DNA TGTGCCATCAGTGACTCGCCTAGGAACAATGAGCAGTTCTTC. The rearrangement uses TRBV10-3 and TRBJ2-1; the D is unclear. The CDR3 runs to 14 residues. Germline lookup yields CDR1 ENHRY and CDR2 SYGVKD. Trimming shortened V by 3 bases and J by 5 bases, and 11 bases separated the two germline ends.

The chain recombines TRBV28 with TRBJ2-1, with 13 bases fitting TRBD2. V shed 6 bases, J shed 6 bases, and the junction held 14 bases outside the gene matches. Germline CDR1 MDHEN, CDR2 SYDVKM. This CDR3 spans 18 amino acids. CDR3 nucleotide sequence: TGTGCCAGCAGCCCGGGACTAGCGGGACCAACCCCTTCCAATGAGCAGTTCTTC. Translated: CASSPGLAGPTPSNEQFF.

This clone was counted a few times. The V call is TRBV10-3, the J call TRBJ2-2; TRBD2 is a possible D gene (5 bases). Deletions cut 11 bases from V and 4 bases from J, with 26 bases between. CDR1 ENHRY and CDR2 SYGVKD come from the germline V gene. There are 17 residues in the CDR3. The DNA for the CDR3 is TGTGCCGTAAGCCCAGCCGCGGGCGGTAGTTTCACCGGGGAGCTGTTTTTT. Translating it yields CAVSPAAGGSFTGELFF.

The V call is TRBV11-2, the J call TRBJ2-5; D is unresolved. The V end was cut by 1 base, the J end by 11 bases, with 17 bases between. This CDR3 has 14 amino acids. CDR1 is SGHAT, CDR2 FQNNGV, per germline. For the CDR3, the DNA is TGTGCCAGCAGCTTAGTCGCCACCCCGGGTGAGCAGTACTTC. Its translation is CASSLVATPGEQYF.

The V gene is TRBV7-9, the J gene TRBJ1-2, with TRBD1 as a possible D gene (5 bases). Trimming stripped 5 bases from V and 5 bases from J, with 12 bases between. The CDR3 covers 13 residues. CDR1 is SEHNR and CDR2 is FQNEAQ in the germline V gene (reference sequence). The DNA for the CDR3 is TGTGCCAGCAGCACAGGCTTACGGTATGGCTACACCTTC. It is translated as CASSTGLRYGYTF. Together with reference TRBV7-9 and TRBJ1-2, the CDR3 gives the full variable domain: DTGVSQNPRHKITKRGQNVTFRCDPISEHNRLYWYRQTLGQGPEFLTYFQNEAQLEKSRLLSDRFSAERPKGSFSTLEIQRTEQGDSAMYLCASSTGLRYGYTFGSGTRLTVV.

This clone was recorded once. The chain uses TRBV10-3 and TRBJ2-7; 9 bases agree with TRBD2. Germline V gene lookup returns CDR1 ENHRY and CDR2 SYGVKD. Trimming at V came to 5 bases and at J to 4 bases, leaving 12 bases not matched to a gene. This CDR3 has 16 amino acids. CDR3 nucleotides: TGTGCCATCAGTCCACACATAGCGGGAGTAGCGTACGAGCAGTACTTC. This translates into CAISPHIAGVAYEQYF.

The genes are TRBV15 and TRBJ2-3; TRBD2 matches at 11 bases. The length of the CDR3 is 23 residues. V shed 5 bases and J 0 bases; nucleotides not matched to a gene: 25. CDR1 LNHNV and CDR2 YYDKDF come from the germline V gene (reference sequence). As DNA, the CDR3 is TGTGCCACCAGCCCCGAGTGGTTATCCGGGACTAGCGGCAACCTGCCTAGCACAGATACGCAGTATTTT. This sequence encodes CATSPEWLSGTSGNLPSTDTQYF.

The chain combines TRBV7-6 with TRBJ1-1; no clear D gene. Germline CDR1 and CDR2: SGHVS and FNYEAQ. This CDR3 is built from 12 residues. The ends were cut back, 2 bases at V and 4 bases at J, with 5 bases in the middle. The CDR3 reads CASSLWATEAFF. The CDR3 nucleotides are TGTGCCAGCAGCTTATGGGCCACTGAAGCTTTCTTT.

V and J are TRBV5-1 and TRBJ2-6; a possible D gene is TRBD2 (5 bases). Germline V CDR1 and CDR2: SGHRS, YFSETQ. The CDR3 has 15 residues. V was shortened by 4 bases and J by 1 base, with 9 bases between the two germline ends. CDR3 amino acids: CASSLSGSGANVLTF. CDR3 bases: TGCGCCAGCAGCCTGTCGGGGTCTGGGGCCAACGTCCTGACTTTC. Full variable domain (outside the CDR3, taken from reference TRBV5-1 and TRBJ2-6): KAGVTQTPRYLIKTRGQQVTLSCSPISGHRSVSWYQQTPGQGLQFLFEYFSETQRNKGNFPGRFSGRQFSNSRSEMNVSTLELGDSALYLCASSLSGSGANVLTFGAGSRLTVL.

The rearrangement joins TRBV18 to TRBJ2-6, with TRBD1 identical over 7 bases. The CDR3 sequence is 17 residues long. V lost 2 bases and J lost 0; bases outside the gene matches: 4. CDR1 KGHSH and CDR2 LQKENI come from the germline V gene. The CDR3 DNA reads TGTGCCAGCTCACCATGGACAGGAGGCTCTGGGGCCAACGTCCTGACTTTC. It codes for CASSPWTGGSGANVLTF.

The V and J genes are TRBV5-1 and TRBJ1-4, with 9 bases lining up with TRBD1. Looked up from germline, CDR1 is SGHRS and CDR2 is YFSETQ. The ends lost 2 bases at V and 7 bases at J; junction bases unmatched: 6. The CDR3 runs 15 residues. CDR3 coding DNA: TGCGCCAGCAGCTTAACAGGGGGCTCCGGTGAAAAACTGTTTTTT. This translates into CASSLTGGSGEKLFF.

The CDR3 nucleotides are TGTGCCAGCAGCTCACCGACAGGGGGCCAGGGGTCACCCCTCCACTTT. This codes for CASSSPTGGQGSPLHF. The J gene is TRBJ1-6, the V gene TRBV5-4; TRBD1 matches at 10 bases. The length of the CDR3 is 16 residues. Trimming cost V 3 bases and J 10 bases; bases outside gene matches: 10. The germline V gene has CDR1 SGHNT and CDR2 YYREEE (reference sequence).

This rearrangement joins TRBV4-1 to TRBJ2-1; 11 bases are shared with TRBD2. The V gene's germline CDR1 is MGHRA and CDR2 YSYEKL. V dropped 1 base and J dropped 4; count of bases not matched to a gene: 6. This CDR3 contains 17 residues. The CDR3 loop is CASSQAGVAGGYNEQFF. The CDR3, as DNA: TGCGCCAGCAGCCAAGCAGGAGTAGCGGGAGGGTACAATGAGCAGTTCTTC.

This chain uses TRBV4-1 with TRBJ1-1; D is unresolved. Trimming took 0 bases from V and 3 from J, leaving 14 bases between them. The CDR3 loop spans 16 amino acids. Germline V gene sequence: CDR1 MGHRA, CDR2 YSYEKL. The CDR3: CASSQDRLQSHTEAFF. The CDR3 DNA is TGCGCCAGCAGCCAAGATCGGTTACAGTCACACACTGAAGCTTTCTTT.

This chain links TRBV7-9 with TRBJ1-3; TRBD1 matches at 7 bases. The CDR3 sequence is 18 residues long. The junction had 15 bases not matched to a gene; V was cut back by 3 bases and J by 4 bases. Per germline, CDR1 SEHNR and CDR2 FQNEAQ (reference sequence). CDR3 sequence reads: CASSFNLVATGSGNTIYF. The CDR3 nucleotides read TGTGCCAGCAGCTTTAATCTCGTAGCGACAGGGAGCGGAAACACCATATATTTT.

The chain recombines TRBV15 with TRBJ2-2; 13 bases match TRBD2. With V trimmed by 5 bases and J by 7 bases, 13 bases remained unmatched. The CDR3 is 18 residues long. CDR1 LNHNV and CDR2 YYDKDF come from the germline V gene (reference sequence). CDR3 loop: CATSPPMTSGRRVGELFF. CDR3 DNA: TGTGCCACCAGCCCTCCGATGACTAGCGGGAGGCGGGTCGGGGAGCTGTTTTTT. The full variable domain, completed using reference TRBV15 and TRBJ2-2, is DAMVIQNPRYQVTQFGKPVTLSCSQTLNHNVMYWYQQKSSQAPKLLFHYYDKDFNNEADTPDNFQSRRPNTSFCFLDIRSPGLGDTAMYLCATSPPMTSGRRVGELFFGEGSRLTVL.